The clone carrying this T cell receptor (beta chain) was observed a handful of times. The ends lost 4 bases at V and 0 bases at J; junction bases unmatched: 4. Germline CDR1 KGHDR, CDR2 SFDVKD. CDR3 length: 18 amino acids. These data are taken from a study of response to subunit inactivated influenza vaccine. TCRdb redid the calling of the RT-PCR reads with MiXCR, one entry per CDR3 protein. The profile shows some 850,000 distinct CDR3 sequences, less than 20% of them singletons. This chain connects TRBV24-1 to TRBJ2-1, with TRBD2 matching 14 bases. The sample in question was PBMCs from blood, obtained about 5 days after vaccination. The TCR was taken from a man aged 50 or older who received an inactivated influenza vaccine. CDR3 amino acids: CATSEPGLAGGSYNEQFF. CDR3 DNA: TGTGCCACCAGTGAACCCGGACTAGCGGGAGGCTCCTACAATGAGCAGTTCTTC.